These T cell receptor beta chains were read from a single sample in a study of brain T cells in children with intractable seizures. Produced via immunoSEQ multiplex PCR; TCRdb's table is partial and in-frame only. The sample lists 340,000 or so clones, nearly 95% occurring once. The specimen was peripheral blood, collected about 5 months after surgery. These TCRs come from a boy in the first two years of life with tuberous sclerosis and intractable seizures. The CDR3 runs from the conserved cysteine through the conserved F or W. The D gene is left open where the match is weak. Part of the rows lack a size; the others show once, few, many or a class for expanded clones.

CDR3: CASSIGEDPGTGELFF
DNA: TGTGCCAGTAGTATAGGGGAGGACCCAGGCACCGGGGAGCTGTTTTTT
length: 16
V: TRBV19
size: NA
D: NA
J: TRBJ2-2

CDR3: CASSQPREGNEQFF
DNA: TGTGCCAGCAGCCAACCCCGGGAGGGCAATGAGCAGTTCTTC
length: 14
V: TRBV4-2
size: NA
D: TRBD2
J: TRBJ2-1

CDR3: CASSPSRTGELFF
DNA: TGCGCCAGCAGCCCCAGCAGAACCGGGGAGCTGTTTTTT
length: 13
V: TRBV10-2
size: NA
D: NA
J: TRBJ2-2

CDR3: CASSFGRAGTEAFF
DNA: TGTGCCAGCAGCTTCGGCAGGGCGGGCACTGAAGCTTTCTTT
length: 14
V: TRBV5-4
size: NA
D: NA
J: TRBJ1-1

CDR3: CASSQVPSGSMETQYF
DNA: TGTGCCAGCAGCCAAGTCCCTAGCGGGAGTATGGAGACCCAGTACTTC
length: 16
V: TRBV4-2
size: once
D: TRBD2
J: TRBJ2-5

CDR3: CASSASGLAGGGDTQYF
DNA: TGTGCCAGCAGTGCGAGCGGACTAGCGGGAGGAGGTGATACGCAGTATTTT
length: 17
V: TRBV2
size: once
D: TRBD2
J: TRBJ2-3

CDR3: CASSPWDRGRTEAFF
DNA: TGTGCCAGCAGCCCCTGGGACAGGGGGCGGACTGAAGCTTTCTTT
length: 15
V: TRBV7-2
size: NA
D: TRBD1
J: TRBJ1-1

CDR3: CASSSVAEAFF
DNA: TGTGCCAGCAGCTCCGTAGCTGAAGCTTTCTTT
length: 11
V: TRBV7-9
size: few
D: NA
J: TRBJ1-1

CDR3: CAISEPGGPYNEQFF
DNA: TGTGCCATCAGTGAGCCCGGGGGCCCCTACAATGAGCAGTTCTTC
length: 15
V: TRBV10-3
size: NA
D: NA
J: TRBJ2-1

CDR3: CASSPGFGSGETQYF
DNA: TGTGCCAGTAGTCCTGGCTTCGGATCCGGAGAGACCCAGTACTTC
length: 15
V: TRBV19
size: NA
D: NA
J: TRBJ2-5

CDR3: CASSYLTGTYNEQFF
DNA: TGTGCCAGCAGTTACTTGACAGGAACCTACAATGAGCAGTTCTTC
length: 15
V: TRBV6-5
size: NA
D: NA
J: TRBJ2-1

CDR3: CASSLGPGDTQYF
DNA: TGTGCCAGCAGTTTGGGACCAGGGGATACGCAGTATTTT
length: 13
V: TRBV12-3/TRBV12-4
size: NA
D: NA
J: TRBJ2-3

CDR3: CASRYTGLNTGELFF
DNA: TGTGCCAGCAGATACACCGGGTTGAACACCGGGGAGCTGTTTTTT
length: 15
V: TRBV6-5
size: NA
D: NA
J: TRBJ2-2

CDR3: CASRSGETQYF
DNA: TGCGCCAGCAGAAGTGGAGAGACCCAGTACTTC
length: 11
V: TRBV5-1
size: NA
D: NA
J: TRBJ2-5

CDR3: CASSATGGSSYEQYF
DNA: TGTGCCAGCAGCGCAACAGGGGGCTCTTCCTACGAGCAGTACTTC
length: 15
V: TRBV9
size: NA
D: TRBD1
J: TRBJ2-7

CDR3: CASSVEDLEFSDTQYF
DNA: TGTGCCAGCAGCGTAGAGGACCTAGAATTCTCAGATACGCAGTATTTT
length: 16
V: TRBV9
size: once
D: NA
J: TRBJ2-3

CDR3: CASSGGLNGYTF
DNA: TGTGCCAGCTCGGGAGGCCTCAATGGCTACACCTTC
length: 12
V: TRBV25-1
size: NA
D: NA
J: TRBJ1-2